This entry features one T cell receptor beta chain sequence. The data were obtained in a study of blood T cell repertoires in COVID-19. V was pared by 2 bases and J by 7 bases, with 11 bases between. Germline lookup yields CDR1 MNHEY and CDR2 SMNVEV (reference sequence). The CDR3 contains 13 residues. Libraries were prepared by immunoSEQ multiplex PCR; TCRdb keeps only in-frame clonotypes and omits some of them. This table has 200,000 or so clones, about nine tenths appearing once. The receptor's source is a man aged 25-40 years in a cohort exposed to, infected with or recovered from COVID-19 (not recorded which). The chain is built from TRBV27 and TRBJ2-5; D perhaps matches TRBD2 (6 bases). The sample was PBMCs or T cells enriched from blood (not recorded which). CDR3 protein: CASSLAAGGTQYF. The DNA for the CDR3 is TGTGCCAGCAGTTTAGCGGCCGGGGGGACCCAGTACTTC.